This T cell receptor beta chain was identified in a study of cytomegalovirus exposure and HLA in healthy donors (TCRdb year 2017). Broadly, across the study: In an earlier analysis of 587 of the donors, under 300 Gb of sequence data and 100 million or so unique TCR beta sequences from 150 million to 200 million T cells were reported. Approximately 300 gigabases of sequencing data and around 80 million unique TCR sequences made up an early release that covered fewer than 650 HLA-typed donors. The genetic ancestry cluster associated with self-reported Caucasian donors included 81% of the roughly 360 genotyped donors. The study was designed to test whether signatures of past pathogen exposure could be identified by cataloging public T cell receptors. The study profiled the T cell repertoires of about 720 subjects by immunosequencing and related them to cytomegalovirus serostatus. Besides the first cohort of around 700 subjects, a separate validation cohort made up of 120 different subjects was used. To predict cytomegalovirus infection status, the study brought together high-throughput TCR immunosequencing, statistical association of individual TCRs with disease status, and machine learning. A later analysis re-analyzed previously published TCR beta repertoires from 550 to 700 donors and added high-resolution HLA genotyping to study TCR occurrence patterns. Rather than drawing on any new phenotypic data, the later analysis identified candidate immune exposures from TCR beta sequences and the way those sequences occurred across donors. To decide whether each TCR beta V gene segment behaved as functional or pseudogenic, an earlier analysis of some 570 of the donors relied on high-throughput TCR beta sequencing. Alongside the repertoire data, information on donor age, sex, ethnicity and CMV serostatus was compiled. In a later genetic analysis, genome-wide SNP genotypes for about three fifths of the 666 donors were used, and that subset was treated as a discovery cohort. All discovery cohort repertoires had been generated using a single sequencing platform. HLA typing covered class I and class II loci at four-digit resolution. Typing coverage differed by locus: A, B, C, DRB1 and DQB1 were typed in roughly 620-640 donors, DQA1 in about 560, DPA1 in around 580, and DPB1 in around 440. Because of strong linkage in the cohort, 5 or 6 DR-DQ haplotypes were treated as single units for association and clustering. Among about 400 genotyped donors of the cohort, an average of approximately 240,000 unique TCR beta nucleotide sequences was sequenced per donor, of which about 18% were non-productive. On the study overall, not on this receptor specifically: Broadly in line with IMGT annotations, most TCR beta V segments showed up in productive rearrangements about 87% or about 30% of the time in an earlier analysis of some 590 of the donors. Only TCR beta chains were sequenced in this cohort, and the absence of alpha or paired-chain data limited detectable features. V-gene and J-gene trimming of TCR beta chains was associated with a missense DCLRE1C variant in a later genetic analysis, and the association was replicated in an independent cohort. Several of the top co-occurrence clusters appeared to be linked to parvovirus B19, influenza, CMV and Epstein-Barr virus, according to a later analysis. A later genetic analysis reported fewer N-insertions in productive TCRs among donors in an Asian-associated ancestry cluster than the approximately 670-donor mean. A later analysis found that TCR association rates varied across HLA loci, with DRB1 alleles showing the most associated TCRs and HLA-C alleles the fewest. Roughly 15 rarely observed V segments, including chromosome 9 orphons, were excluded from the earlier analysis of 550 to 700 of the donors because counts were too low. Linkage disequilibrium might explain the correlated functional status among segregating V segments, but an unknown experimental factor could not be excluded. A further reported finding was that TCR beta sequences accurately predicted the HLA-A and HLA-B alleles for most subjects in the first cohort. A group of highly shared sequence variants was considered likely to be a technical artifact of the sequencing pipeline. Most TCR sequences were observed very rarely across donors, whereas some public TCRs were present in many individuals. In a later analysis, most CMV-associated TCR beta chains were found to appear HLA-restricted, with HLA associations seemingly driven largely by CMV exposure. When HLA alleles, especially DR and DQ, strongly co-occurred, TCR associations were difficult to assign to individual alleles. For the cohort, immune exposure information was limited to CMV serostatus. A few of the identified cytomegalovirus-associated TCR beta chains were confirmed in vitro to be specific for cytomegalovirus antigens. Sequencing depth was assumed to be roughly uniform across donors in the presence/absence analyses, though that assumption may not hold. In a later analysis, HLA-associated TCR beta chains showed more clonal expansion and lower generation probabilities than non-associated chains that were equally common. In the study, about 150 TCR beta chains were listed as associated with cytomegalovirus. A later analysis associated roughly 17,000 TCR beta sequences with specific HLA alleles at a false discovery rate of 0.05. In both the original and validation cohorts, the classifier was reported to diagnose cytomegalovirus status with high specificity and sensitivity. The authors suggested that the approach could potentially be extended to other disease states and immunological phenotypes. HLA typing was unavailable for some donors at each locus, so association tests used only the typed subset.

The cohort was made up of 500 to 850 healthy bone marrow donors. All cohort members were sampled while nominally healthy, although unrecorded immune exposures were likely present. The donor tested CMV seronegative and was one of the 352 seronegative cohort members. Each donor provided a peripheral blood sample, and peripheral blood mononuclear cells were used for TCR beta sequencing. The Qiagen DNeasy Blood Extraction Kit was used to extract genomic DNA from the blood cell samples. This clone was recorded only once. Its specific antigen is unknown. Per-base qualities were not stored, and no clone one base away is much larger. Library creation used the immunoSEQ multiplex PCR assay. The multiplex PCR relied on a mix of 60 forward primers for TCR Vbeta segments and 13 reverse primers for TCR Jbeta segments. The CDR3 region of rearranged TCR beta genes was amplified from genomic DNA by a multiplex PCR assay. The amplified TCR beta libraries were sequenced on the Illumina HiSeq System as 87-base-pair reads. From the authors' description of their analysis: Across the 666 repertoires, a later analysis counted approximately 75 million unique TCR beta chains, around 11 million of which were shared by at least two donors. Raw reads were error-corrected and collapsed into unique sequences by a nearest-neighbor algorithm in which closely related sequences were merged to remove PCR and sequencing errors. V, D and J gene segments were assigned by aligning CDR3 sequences to IMGT reference sequences. Each retained sequence needed at least a six-nucleotide match to both a V gene segment and a J gene segment. A rearrangement was called productive if the CDR3 had no stop codons and remained in frame with V and J, and every other rearrangement was called non-productive. Following IMGT convention, CDR3 was defined as the stretch from the second conserved V-encoded cysteine up to the conserved J-encoded phenylalanine. The earlier analysis of 500 to 650 of the donors excluded any sequence lacking an unambiguous match to a single V gene segment. An earlier analysis of several hundred of the donors called V segments functional above 56.7% productive rearrangements and segregating when the between-donor standard deviation exceeded 5%. A statistical classification framework was built for diagnosing cytomegalovirus status from the catalog of TCR beta chain sequences. In a later analysis, TCR nucleotide sequences were compared against IMGT/GENE-DB human TR gene sequences so that V and J genes could be assigned. Using the TCRdist pipeline, a later analysis assigned CDR3 sequences along with most-parsimonious VDJ recombination scenarios. In a later analysis, each TCR beta chain was defined by its CDR3 amino acid sequence together with its V-gene family, and reads without a unique V-gene family were excluded. In a later analysis, several hundred highly shared, low-generation-probability nucleotide sequences were removed to address suspected cross-contamination and a sequencing artifact. In a later analysis, a clonal expansion index for each public chain was calculated from normalized within-repertoire ranks of inferred template counts. In a later analysis, generation probabilities were computed using a VDJ recombination model fitted to out-of-frame rearrangements, and the results were checked against IGoR. A later analysis scored TCR-TCR, TCR-HLA and TCR-CMV co-occurrence with hypergeometric tests, applying a repertoire-size bias correction to TCR pairs. In a later analysis, false discovery rates were estimated by permuting HLA or CMV assignments 20 times. In a later analysis, co-occurring TCRs were grouped using DBSCAN, with TCRdist sequence similarity added in when clustering inside HLA-allele-positive subsets. Repertoires with fewer than 30,000 or more than 120,000 public chains were left out of co-occurrence clustering, as were five repertoires with anomalous nucleotide sharing. This is the immuneACCESS table as TCRdb keeps it, with only in-frame sequences that have V and J called. A part of the clones is gone; compared with another copy, unresolved V genes explain less than half, and the rest is unexplained. That table is the source of V, J and clone size, and D and trimming were worked out from the DNA. The sample table shows tens of thousands of clones, and just under 75% are seen once. The top ten clonotypes cover 3.5% to 5% of the sample.

The sample comprised PBMCs. This TCR was sampled from a man aged 55 to 70 in good health and CMV-seronegative.

At the DNA level, the sequence is TGTGCCAGCAGCTCGGGACAGGGGGCTTCTGGCTACACCTTC. It translates as CASSSGQGASGYTF. The rearranged chain carries TRBV11-3 and TRBJ1-2, with 12 bases matching TRBD1. As encoded in the germline V gene, CDR1 is SGHNT while CDR2 is YENEEA. Taken from cysteine to phenylalanine, the CDR3 has 14 residues. The kept DNA is CDR3 alone, 42 bases in frame from the first base. At the junction V is shortened by 4 bases and J by 7 bases; bases outside the gene matches: 4.